The source of this TCR beta chain is a study of shared clonotypes between healthy human individuals. Overall study findings and caveats: Only blood samples were collected, and tissue repertoires likely differ. Shared clonotypes: about 5% naive CD4, around 3.5% naive CD8, 2% to 2.5% memory CD4, around 0.4% memory CD8.

This CDR3 region has 16 residues. V dropped 4 bases and J dropped 3; count of bases not matched to a gene: 8. The germline CDR1 and CDR2 sequences are SGHVS and FQNEAQ. Clones were sequenced by immunoSEQ multiplex PCR, and TCRdb holds only the in-frame ones, with some missing. The data contain approximately 700,000 clones, about 80% of them singletons. Comment on this clone: Antigen: not known.

Specimen: memory CD4+ T cells sorted from blood. Subset of the sample: CD45RA-negative fraction. This sequence was found in a young woman in good health. This chain uses TRBV7-8 with TRBJ1-4; 7 bases align to TRBD1. Here the CDR3 reads CASSSSRQGANEKLFF. The CDR3 region has the DNA TGTGCCAGCAGCTCCTCACGACAGGGTGCTAATGAAAAACTGTTTTTT.